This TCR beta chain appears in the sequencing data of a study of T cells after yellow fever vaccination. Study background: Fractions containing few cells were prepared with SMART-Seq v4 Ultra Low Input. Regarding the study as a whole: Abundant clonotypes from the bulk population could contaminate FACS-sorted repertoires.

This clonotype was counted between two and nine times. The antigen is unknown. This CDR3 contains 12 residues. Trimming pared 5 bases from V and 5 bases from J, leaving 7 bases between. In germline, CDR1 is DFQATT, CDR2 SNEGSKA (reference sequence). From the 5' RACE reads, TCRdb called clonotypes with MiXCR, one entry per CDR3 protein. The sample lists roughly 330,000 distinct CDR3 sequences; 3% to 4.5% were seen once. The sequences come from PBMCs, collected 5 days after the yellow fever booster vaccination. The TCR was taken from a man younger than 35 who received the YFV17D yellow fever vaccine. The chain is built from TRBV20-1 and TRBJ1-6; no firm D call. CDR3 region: CSAFQNNSPLHF. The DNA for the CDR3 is TGCAGTGCTTTCCAGAATAATTCACCCCTCCACTTT.